This entry concerns a single T cell receptor (beta chain). This CDR3 has 14 residues. The germline V gene encodes CDR1 SQVTM and CDR2 ANQGSEA. V was pared by 7 bases and J by 6 bases, with 10 bases of the junction left unmatched. Repertoires were generated with immunoSEQ multiplex PCR, while TCRdb's copy carries only in-frame clones and drops some. The table records over 200,000 clones, just under 90% of them present only once. This specimen comes from a study of blood T cell repertoires in COVID-19. This clonotype originated in a young man who had recovered from COVID-19. The chain couples TRBV29-1 to TRBJ2-3; the match to TRBD1 covers 10 bases. The specimen was PBMCs or T cells enriched from blood (not recorded which). This CDR3 is CSANSGTGADTQYF. The CDR3 coding sequence is TGCAGCGCTAACAGTGGGACAGGGGCCGATACGCAGTATTTT.